A single sample gave rise to the 20 T cell receptor beta chains below, sequenced in a study of tumor-infiltrating lymphocytes in localized non-small cell lung cancer. The repertoire was sequenced with immunoSEQ multiplex PCR; TCRdb's copy has only in-frame clones and lacks some. The repertoire holds about 16,000 clones, with 65% to 85% as singletons. The sequencing input was lung tumor tissue. Receptors originate from a human donor with non-small cell lung cancer.

The table lists this clone with a count of one. The genes are TRBV7-8 and TRBJ2-5; either TRBD1 or TRBD2 may supply D (6 bases each). V lost 4 bases and J 4 bases, leaving 19 bases between the germline ends. The CDR3 is 16 amino acids. Germline V gene data show CDR1 as SGHVS and CDR2 as FQNEAQ. In DNA form, the CDR3 reads TGTGCCAGCAGCTCGGGGGCGGGGCGAGGGGGAGAGACCCAGTACTTC. This gives the protein CASSSGAGRGGETQYF.

The table lists this clone with a few counts. This sequence joins TRBV4-1 and TRBJ1-1; possibly TRBD1 for D (5 bases). Trimming pared 1 base from V and 1 base from J, leaving 7 bases between. The germline V gene encodes CDR1 MGHRA and CDR2 YSYEKL. This CDR3 is 14 amino acids long. The CDR3 spells CASSQVTENTEAFF. DNA for the CDR3: TGCGCCAGCAGCCAAGTGACAGAGAACACTGAAGCTTTCTTT.

The gene calls are TRBV7-2 and TRBJ2-1, with 10 bases identical to TRBD2. The V gene end was trimmed by 5 bases and the J gene end by 8 bases; junction bases not matched to a gene: 6. Germline assignment: CDR1 SGHTA and CDR2 FQGNSA. There are 14 residues in the CDR3. CDR3 DNA sequence: TGTGCCAGCAGCAGGCAGCGGGGGGGCCATGAGCAGTTCTTC. Protein product: CASSRQRGGHEQFF.

The chain joins TRBV7-2 to TRBJ2-3, with D possibly TRBD2 on 6 matching bases. The CDR3 totals 15 residues. V was pared by 3 bases and J by 2 bases, with 12 bases between. Germline V gene data show CDR1 as SGHTA and CDR2 as FQGNSA. This CDR3 reads CASSFVAGYTDTQYF. The CDR3 nucleotides read TGTGCCAGCAGCTTTGTGGCGGGGTACACAGATACGCAGTATTTT.

The V and J genes are TRBV4-3 and TRBJ1-2, with a tentative D call TRBD1 (5 bases). Trimming left V 5 bases short and J 4 bases short, with 8 bases between. The CDR3 covers 12 residues. Germline V lookup: CDR1 LGHNA, CDR2 YSLEER. The CDR3 is CASSGGSYGYTF. For the CDR3, the DNA is TGCGCCAGCAGCGGGGGGAGCTATGGCTACACCTTC.

About this clone itself: This same CDR3 is encoded by further DNA sequences in the sample. This chain connects TRBV19 to TRBJ1-5; D call uncertain. This CDR3 spans 14 amino acids. Looked up from germline, CDR1 is LNHDA and CDR2 is SQIVND (reference sequence). V was pared by 3 bases and J by 2 bases, with 8 bases between. The CDR3 region has the DNA TGTGCCAGTAGTATGTCAGGCGGCAATCAGCCCCAGCATTTT. It is translated as CASSMSGGNQPQHF.

This clone is labeled medium-sized (0.01 to 0.1%). The chain combines TRBV4-3 with TRBJ2-3, with TRBD1 identical over 9 bases. Germline-derived CDR1 and CDR2 are LGHNA and YSLEER. Germline trimming cut 3 bases from V and 3 bases from J; bases unmatched to any gene: 7. The CDR3 spans 16 residues. The CDR3 DNA reads TGCGCCAGCAGCCAGGGACAGGGTTGGATGACAGATACGCAGTATTTT. Residues: CASSQGQGWMTDTQYF.

The V call is TRBV10-1, the J call TRBJ2-1; 9 bases line up with TRBD2. V lost 5 bases to trimming and J lost 5 bases; unmatched junction nucleotides: 7. CDR1 is WNHNN, CDR2 SYGVQD, per germline (reference sequence). The CDR3 runs 15 residues. The CDR3 nucleotides read TGCGCCAGCAGTCCTAGCGGGATTCTCAACAATGAGCAGTTCTTC. This gives the protein CASSPSGILNNEQFF.

Only a few counts were recorded for this clone. The rearrangement joins TRBV2 to TRBJ1-1, with D unresolved. This CDR3 has 14 amino acids. The V gene lost 5 bases and the J gene lost 5 bases, with 15 bases spanning the gap. Per the germline V gene, CDR1 is SNHLY and CDR2 is FYNNEI. The CDR3 DNA sequence: TGTGCCAGCAGTTACCTCGAAGGGAGTACTGAAGCTTTCTTT. Its protein is CASSYLEGSTEAFF.

The chain links TRBV27 to TRBJ1-6, with 7 bases fitting TRBD1. V gave up 5 bases and J gave up 10 bases; unmatched junction bases: 11. The germline V gene encodes CDR1 MNHEY and CDR2 SMNVEV (reference sequence). The CDR3 covers 15 residues. The CDR3 DNA reads as TGTGCCAGCAGTACTCCGACAGGGATTAACTCACCCCTCCACTTT. Translated, it gives CASSTPTGINSPLHF.

The chain carries TRBV10-3 and TRBJ2-5, with a possible D match to TRBD1 (6 bases). Germline lookup yields CDR1 ENHRY and CDR2 SYGVKD. V was pared by 4 bases and J by 2 bases, with 14 bases between. CDR3 length: 15 residues. The CDR3 region is CAISAFGTQQETQYF. In nucleotides, the CDR3 is TGTGCCATCAGTGCCTTTGGGACACAGCAAGAGACCCAGTACTTC.

The chain is built from TRBV5-4 and TRBJ1-1, with 7 positions matching TRBD1. This CDR3 has 14 residues. V shed 4 bases, J shed 8 bases, and the junction held 11 bases outside the gene matches. Germline V gives CDR1 SGHNT, CDR2 YYREEE (reference sequence). CDR3 coding DNA: TGTGCCAGCAGCGTCCGGGACAGAGTTTGGGAAGCTTTCTTT. Encoded protein: CASSVRDRVWEAFF.

The V gene is TRBV15, the J gene TRBJ2-3, with 12 bases aligning to TRBD1. Germline trimming cut 3 bases from V and 5 bases from J; bases unmatched to any gene: 6. The length of the CDR3 is 16 residues. Per the germline V gene, CDR1 is LNHNV and CDR2 is YYDKDF (reference sequence). The CDR3 sequence is CATSRGTGGGRDTQYF. The DNA of the CDR3 is TGTGCCACCAGCAGGGGGACAGGGGGCGGGAGAGATACGCAGTATTTT.

This clone was observed a handful of times. The chain carries TRBV10-2 and TRBJ1-5, with 7 bases matching TRBD1. Germline CDR1 WSHSY, CDR2 SAAADI. The CDR3 has 15 residues. The V segment lost 5 bases and the J segment 6 bases; nucleotides outside the gene matches: 10. Here the CDR3 reads CASSRNRGQSQPQHF. In DNA, the CDR3 is TGCGCCAGCAGTAGAAACCGGGGACAGAGTCAGCCCCAGCATTTT.

This clone showed up just a few times. At one end, the junction sequence differs from germline, possibly due to a read error. The genes are TRBV2 and TRBJ2-5, with 8 bases that match TRBD1. Germline V lookup: CDR1 SNHLY, CDR2 FYNNEI. The CDR3 loop spans 14 amino acids. The CDR3 bases are TGTGCCAGCAGTGGCGGACAGGGTCAAGGGACCCAGTACTTC. This gives the protein CASSGGQGQGTQYF. The full variable domain, its missing parts supplied by reference TRBV2 and TRBJ2-5, is EPEVTQTPSHQVTQMGQEVILRCVPISNHLYFYWYRQILGQKVEFLVSFYNNEISEKSEIFDDQFSVERPDGSNFTLKIRSTKLEDSAMYFCASSGGQGQGTQYFGPGTRLLVL.

The CDR3 is CASSLRERQGANNEQFF. For the CDR3, the DNA is TGCGCCAGCAGCTTGAGAGAGCGACAGGGGGCAAACAATGAGCAGTTCTTC. The J gene is TRBJ2-1, the V gene TRBV5-1; TRBD1 agrees at 10 bases. Germline CDR1 and CDR2: SGHRS and YFSETQ. The J segment lost 5 bases and the V segment lost 1 base, leaving 9 bases of the junction unmatched. This CDR3 region has 17 residues.

The chain recombines TRBV6-4 with TRBJ2-2, with a tentative D call TRBD2 (6 bases). The CDR3 has 13 residues. Germline V CDR1 and CDR2: MRHNA, SNTAGT. The V end lost 6 bases, the J end lost 6 bases, and 11 bases lay between the germline ends. CDR3 in DNA: TGTGCCAGCAGACGAGGGACTGCCGGGGAGCTGTTTTTT. Translating it yields CASRRGTAGELFF.

The chain links TRBV5-1 to TRBJ2-7; D is uncertain. V was pared by 4 bases and J by 1 base, with 18 bases between. CDR1 and CDR2 from the germline V gene are SGHRS and YFSETQ. CDR3 size: 16 residues. CDR3 DNA sequence: TGCGCCAGCAGCAGTACCAGGACCGGTACGTCCTACGAGCAGTACTTC. It is translated as CASSSTRTGTSYEQYF. Drawing the rest from reference TRBV5-1 and TRBJ2-7, the complete variable domain is KAGVTQTPRYLIKTRGQQVTLSCSPISGHRSVSWYQQTPGQGLQFLFEYFSETQRNKGNFPGRFSGRQFSNSRSEMNVSTLELGDSALYLCASSSTRTGTSYEQYFGPGTRLTVT.

J is TRBJ2-1 and V is TRBV5-4; possibly TRBD2 for D (5 bases). Trimming stripped 0 bases from V and 0 bases from J, with 16 bases between. The CDR3 runs 18 residues. Per germline, CDR1 SGHNT and CDR2 YYREEE (reference sequence). Written as DNA, the CDR3 is TGTGCCAGCAGCTTGGGCGGAGGCGTCAGGAGCTCCTACAATGAGCAGTTCTTC. Its translation is CASSLGGGVRSSYNEQFF.

This chain links TRBV5-1 with TRBJ2-3; 8 bases fit TRBD2. Germline V gives CDR1 SGHRS, CDR2 YFSETQ. The CDR3 contains 15 residues. V was pared by 3 bases and J by 4 bases, with 7 bases of the junction left unmatched. CDR3 amino acids: CASSSGGGLPDTQYF. DNA for the CDR3: TGCGCCAGCAGCTCCGGGGGGGGACTTCCAGATACGCAGTATTTT.